The clone carrying this T cell receptor (beta chain) showed up many times. The antigen remains unidentified. Germline trimming cut 4 bases from V and 6 bases from J; bases unmatched to any gene: 12. Germline V gene sequence: CDR1 SGHKS, CDR2 YYEKEE (reference sequence). This CDR3 spans 16 amino acids. The source of the sample is a study of regulatory T cells in long-lasting Graves disease. As for the study in general: Prior antithyroid drug treatment in newly diagnosed Graves' patients lasted under 3 months. Study conclusions and caveats: Few sampled subjects may have lowered accuracy.

Researchers made TCR beta libraries by using iRepertoire HTBI primers and running Arm-PCR on CDR3 regions. TCRdb itself ran the multiplex PCR reads through MiXCR, one entry per CDR3 protein. Here the sample spans 400,000 to 550,000 distinct CDR3 sequences, 15% being singletons. The sample's time point: newly diagnosed GD, antithyroid drugs for less than 3 months. Scientists built the TCR library using RNA that was extracted from PBMCs. The sample also formed part of further work on T cells in Graves' hyperthyroidism and ophthalmopathy. That report adds: The HTBI primer set drove a first-round RT-PCR of the TCR CDR3. Blood samples included most of the expanded thyroid clonotypes exceeding 0.001.

The source was peripheral blood mononuclear cells (PBMCs), collected at new diagnosis, from a patient treated with antithyroid drugs. This TCR was sampled from a woman in her 30s with Graves disease. The chain couples TRBV5-5 to TRBJ2-3; 9 bases are a match to TRBD1. The CDR3 protein is CASSKPGTGTEDTQYF. CDR3 nucleotides: TGTGCCAGCAGCAAACCCGGGACAGGGACGGAGGATACGCAGTATTTT.